Described below is a single TCR beta chain sequence and its context. Its binding antigen is unknown. Base qualities are not at hand, and no much larger clone is one base apart. These data originate in a study of T cell responses to AZD1222 COVID-19 vaccine (dated by TCRdb to the early 2020s). The study in broad terms: A total of around 240 trial participants underwent TCR sequencing, of whom some 200 had received two doses of AZD1222 and around 25 had received two doses of the MenACWY control vaccine. Trial participants were enrolled into age subgroups of 18-55, 56-69 and 70-plus years, which contained approximately 150, 28 and 58 TCR-sequenced participants, respectively. The paper's findings and limits, for the study overall: Reportedly, close to half of the unique spike-specific TCRs recognized epitopes lying outside the regions that are mutated in the B.1.351 and B.1.1.7 variants. Because no day 14 peak-response samples were available, repertoires were characterized only after the peak T cell response. The whole spike protein was spanned by vaccine-associated CD4 TCRs, and dominant responses were seen in regions 160-218 and 743-854. After two AZD1222 doses, both the breadth and the depth of spike-specific TCRs were significantly higher than at day 0 and than in MenACWY recipients. Participants were mostly white British and included more females than males, and it was suggested by the authors that clonal diversity may have been underestimated. The 56-69-year group was small, and its depth increase did not reach significance, likely because of low power. Conclusions about previously exposed vaccinees are limited because only five to seven AZD1222 recipients were SARS-CoV-2 seropositive at baseline.

Per the publication, the time point label means: about 28 days (+/-7) after the second vaccine dose. AZD1222 recipients whose second dose came at about 4 weeks and those whose second dose came at about 12 weeks were combined into one group, since spike-specific TCR depth and breadth did not differ between the two schedules. The vaccinee samples were drawn from two UK trials, COV001 and COV002, one of which was a single-blind randomized controlled phase 2/3 trial testing AZD1222 (ChAdOx1 nCoV-19) in healthy adults. For TCRbeta chain sequencing, PBMC samples were collected from trial participants at day 0 and at day 28 after the second dose. From the germline V gene (reference sequence), CDR1 is SEHNR and CDR2 is FQNEAQ. V gives up 6 bases and J gives up 1 base, and the segment between their germline ends measures 10 bases. The CDR3 holds 13 amino acids from the cysteine to the phenylalanine. The read is trimmed to its CDR3 DNA, 39 bases read in frame from base 1.

The CDR3 regions of human TCRbeta chains were analyzed by immunosequencing. On the authors' methods: Repertoire TCRs were checked for matches against a reference library of SARS-CoV-2-specific TCRs that had been generated using the MIRA antigen-specificity platform. Breadth was defined as the fraction of unique TCRs that were SARS-CoV-2-associated, and depth was defined as the fraction of total T cells that were SARS-CoV-2-associated. Using the MIRA data, every spike-specific TCR was mapped to the spike region that the TCR reacted to and assigned to either a CD4 or a CD8 class. Log10-transformed breadth and depth values were compared by one-way ANOVA with Sidak's multiple comparisons tests. In its TCRdb copy, this immuneACCESS table keeps in-frame sequences only and misses some clones. Where compared with another copy, unresolved V genes explain less than half of these, and the others have no known cause. V, J and clone size are taken as reported in that table, and D and trimming were inferred from the DNA itself. Recorded for this sample are approximately 110,000 clones; 70% to 90% of them occurred a single time. Around 2.3% of the sample goes to the ten largest clones.

The chain joins TRBV7-9 to TRBJ2-7; the D region possibly corresponds to TRBD1 (5 bases align). The TCR was taken from an adult who received the AZD1222 COVID-19 vaccine. Specimen: peripheral blood, collected 28 days after the second AZD1222 dose. The CDR3 region reads CASRKDNSYEQYF. The nucleotide sequence reads TGTGCCAGCAGGAAGGACAATTCCTACGAGCAGTACTTC.